Detailed here is one TCR beta chain. Its target is unknown. TCRdb recomputed calls from the 5' RACE reads with MiXCR, one row per CDR3 protein. Among 250,000 to 300,000 distinct CDR3 sequences, more than 15% were seen once, and the ten largest hold 22%. Trimming removed 5 bases from V and 0 bases from J; junction bases left unmatched: 6. The germline CDR1 and CDR2 sequences are SGHTA and FQGNSA. This CDR3 has 16 amino acids. The data were obtained in a study of T-cell memory formation after mild COVID-19. Study-wide points: Pre-infection memory showed some responding clones, and this suggested that cross-reactive memory joined.

The rearrangement uses TRBV7-2 and TRBJ1-4; 7 bases align to TRBD1. This clonotype originated in a man aged 18 to 30 who had mild COVID-19 (a few samples of this study predate the infection). Cell type and time point are not known. The material sequenced was PBMCs or a T cell subset sorted from them (not recorded which). CDR3 nucleotides: TGTGCCAGCAGCCGGGACAGACTTGCAACTAATGAAAAACTGTTTTTT. Amino acid sequence: CASSRDRLATNEKLFF.